What follows are 21 T cell receptor beta chains derived from one specimen sequenced in a study of CD8+CD57+ T cells in acquired aplastic anemia. CD8+CD57+ cell expansion had been shown by flow cytometry in patients chosen for sequencing. Profiling that covered TCR beta VDJ and CDR3 relied on genomic DNA as its template. Each CDR3 protein is one row after TCRdb ran MiXCR on the reads. The sample yields about half a million distinct CDR3 sequences, over 25% seen once. Sequencing was done on a sample of sorted CD4+, CD8+, or CD8+CD57+ T cells (not recorded which) from PBMCs. These receptors were collected from a human donor with aplastic anemia.

This clonotype has ten or more counts. The genes are TRBV12-5 and TRBJ1-5; D gene uncertain. The CDR3 runs to 12 residues. The germline V gene has CDR1 LGHNT and CDR2 FRNRAP. V lost 6 bases and J lost 4, with 7 bases in between. CDR3 protein: CASGTDNQPQHF. The CDR3 DNA follows: TGTGCTAGTGGCACCGATAATCAGCCCCAGCATTTT.

The chain combines TRBV9 with TRBJ2-1; D ambiguous. V lost 5 bases to trimming and J lost 10 bases, with 19 bases between them. The V gene's germline CDR1 is SGDLS and CDR2 YYNGEE. The CDR3 length is 14 residues. The CDR3: CASSQDQLWSEQFF. In nucleotides, the CDR3 is TGTGCCAGCAGTCAGGACCAACTCTGGAGCGAGCAGTTCTTC.

The rearrangement links TRBV5-4 to TRBJ2-1; D is unresolved. Trimming shortened V by 9 bases and J by 7 bases, and 17 bases separated the two germline ends. The CDR3 loop spans 13 amino acids. CDR1 is SGHNT, CDR2 YYREEE, per germline (reference sequence). CDR3 nucleotides: TGTGCCATATGGCGGAAGGGTAATAATGAGCAGTTCTTC. Its protein product is CAIWRKGNNEQFF.

The V gene is TRBV25-1, the J gene TRBJ1-1, with D possibly TRBD1 on 6 matching bases. This CDR3 has 17 amino acids. V was clipped by 6 bases and J by 1 base, with 21 bases between them. Looked up from germline, CDR1 is MGHDK and CDR2 is SYGVNS. As DNA, the CDR3 is TGTGCCAGCAGCCCGTCGGCAGGGGCCATAACGAACACTGAAGCTTTCTTT. This codes for CASSPSAGAITNTEAFF.

To note about this clonotype: A much larger clone is a single base away; this may be a read error. The gene calls are TRBV2 and TRBJ2-1; TRBD1 is a possible D gene (6 bases). This CDR3 spans 15 amino acids. Germline CDR1 SNHLY, CDR2 FYNNEI. Trimming stripped 3 bases from V and 4 bases from J, with 13 bases between. The CDR3 region has the DNA TGTGCCAGCAGTGATCCGGACGGGACATACAATGAGCAGTTCTTC. This sequence encodes CASSDPDGTYNEQFF.

V is TRBV11-3 and J is TRBJ2-1, with TRBD2 identical over 7 bases. The V gene end was trimmed by 2 bases and the J gene end by 7 bases; junction bases not matched to a gene: 5. The length of the CDR3 is 14 residues. CDR1 SGHNT and CDR2 YENEEA come from the germline V gene. CDR3 in amino acids: CASSLLTSTNEQFF. The CDR3 nucleotides are TGTGCCAGCAGCTTATTGACTAGCACGAATGAGCAGTTCTTC. Using reference TRBV11-3 and TRBJ2-1 for the parts outside the CDR3, the full variable domain is EAGVVQSPRYKIIEKKQPVAFWCNPISGHNTLYWYLQNLGQGPELLIRYENEEAVDDSQLPKDRFSAERLKGVDSTLKIQPAELGDSAVYLCASSLLTSTNEQFFGPGTRLTVL.

Details on this clonotype: This may be a read error: a much more frequent sequence differs by one nucleotide. The chain has TRBV6-2 or TRBV6-3 and TRBJ2-2; the D call may be TRBD1 or TRBD2 (6 bases each). Germline V gene data show CDR1 as MNHEY and CDR2 as SVGEGT. This CDR3 region has 15 residues. CDR3: CAGRRPQGRTGELFF. DNA for the CDR3: TGTGCCGGCAGACGACCCCAGGGGAGGACCGGGGAGCTGTTTTTT.

A note on this clonotype: A junction boundary mismatches the germline segment, possibly from a read error. The chain links TRBV20-1 to TRBJ2-3; unclear D gene. Germline-derived CDR1 and CDR2 are DFQATT and SNEGSKA (reference sequence). The CDR3 length is 13 residues. The CDR3 sequence: CGARDSSTDTQYF. Here the CDR3 DNA reads TGCGGTGCTAGAGACTCTAGCACAGATACGCAGTATTTT.

This chain uses TRBV27 with TRBJ2-1; D tentatively reads TRBD1 or TRBD2 (5 bases each). Between the trimmed V and J ends, which lost 2 bases and 8 bases, there was a span of 16 bases. This CDR3 has 15 residues. CDR1 MNHEY and CDR2 SMNVEV come from the germline V gene (reference sequence). CDR3 nucleotide sequence: TGTGCCAGCAGTTTAGGGACCGGGATAGGGGATGAGCAGTTCTTC. Residues: CASSLGTGIGDEQFF.

This clonotype appeared once. This sequence joins TRBV5-4 and TRBJ2-3; D might be TRBD2 (5 bases). The CDR3 has 14 amino acids. V lost 0 bases and J 4 bases, leaving 9 bases between the germline ends. Looked up from germline, CDR1 is SGHNT and CDR2 is YYREEE (reference sequence). The CDR3 here is CASSLEARADTQYF. DNA for the CDR3: TGTGCCAGCAGCTTGGAAGCGAGGGCAGATACGCAGTATTTT.

A word on this clonotype: This may come from a read error, since a much larger clone is one base off. V gene TRBV7-3 combines with J gene TRBJ2-4; TRBD1 matches 7 bases. The CDR3 runs to 13 residues. The V gene end was trimmed by 7 bases and the J gene end by 7 bases; junction bases not matched to a gene: 7. Germline lookup yields CDR1 SGHTA and CDR2 FQGTGA. CDR3 nucleotides: TGTGCCAGCATGGCGACAGGGATCAACATTCAGTACTTC. This codes for CASMATGINIQYF.

At least ten counts were recorded for this clonotype. CDR3 bases: TGTGCCAGTAGCGCCGAGTGGGGAGGCTCCTACGAGCAGTACTTC. As protein: CASSAEWGGSYEQYF. This chain uses TRBV19 with TRBJ2-7; the D gene is possibly TRBD2 (6 bases). Trimming stripped 6 bases from V and 0 bases from J, with 15 bases between. This CDR3 is 15 amino acids long. Germline assignment: CDR1 LNHDA and CDR2 SQIVND (reference sequence).

This clonotype was counted at least ten times. This chain links TRBV7-3 with TRBJ1-1; D gene uncertain. V lost 3 bases to trimming and J lost 1 base, with 6 bases between them. The CDR3 sequence is 13 residues long. Per germline, CDR1 SGHTA and CDR2 FQGTGA. CDR3 sequence: CASSFWANTEAFF. CDR3 DNA sequence: TGTGCCAGCAGCTTCTGGGCGAACACTGAAGCTTTCTTT.

The chain uses TRBV5-1 and TRBJ2-1, with D tentatively TRBD1 or TRBD2 (5 bases each). The CDR3 has 16 amino acids. Trimming stripped 0 bases from V and 6 bases from J, with 16 bases between. CDR1 and CDR2 (germline): SGHRS, YFSETQ. The DNA for the CDR3 is TGCGCCAGCAGCTTGGCCCCAGGGTCTGAGGGCAATGAGCAGTTCTTC. Protein: CASSLAPGSEGNEQFF. The full variable domain, in which reference TRBV5-1 and TRBJ2-1 provide the parts outside the CDR3, is KAGVTQTPRYLIKTRGQQVTLSCSPISGHRSVSWYQQTPGQGLQFLFEYFSETQRNKGNFPGRFSGRQFSNSRSEMNVSTLELGDSALYLCASSLAPGSEGNEQFFGPGTRLTVL.

In its sample, this clonotype was seen many times. The chain is built from TRBV2 and TRBJ2-1; D perhaps matches TRBD2 (6 bases). V was clipped by 0 bases and J by 8 bases, with 17 bases between them. Looked up from germline, CDR1 is SNHLY and CDR2 is FYNNEI. The CDR3 is made up of 16 amino acids. DNA of the CDR3: TGTGCCAGCAGTGAAGCTGGCGGGGCGGTCCTTCATGAGCAGTTCTTC. It translates to CASSEAGGAVLHEQFF.

This chain joins TRBV10-3 and TRBJ2-7, with 10 positions matching TRBD1. CDR3 length: 14 amino acids. Germline trimming cut 6 bases from V and 7 bases from J; bases unmatched to any gene: 9. Germline V gene lookup returns CDR1 ENHRY and CDR2 SYGVKD. The CDR3 nucleotides read TGTGCCATCAGCGGACAGGGGGGCCTAATGGAGCAGTACTTC. The encoded protein is CAISGQGGLMEQYF.

A word on this clonotype: A much larger clone differs from this one at a single base, so this may be a read error. CDR3 sequence (DNA): TGTGCCAGCAGACCCCTTGGGGGTTCACCCCTCCACTTT. The encoded protein is CASRPLGGSPLHF. This chain uses TRBV12-3 or TRBV12-4 with TRBJ1-6, with TRBD1 as a possible D gene (5 bases). The CDR3 is 13 amino acids. Trimming took 6 bases from V and 9 from J, leaving 12 bases between them.

This chain connects TRBV7-2 to TRBJ1-2; no firm D call. The CDR3 loop spans 13 amino acids. Trimming removed 1 base at V and 5 bases at J, with 8 bases between. Germline CDR1 SGHTA, CDR2 FQGNSA. CDR3 residues: CASSLGWEYGYTF. CDR3 nucleotides: TGTGCCAGCAGCTTAGGGTGGGAGTATGGCTACACCTTC.

The gene calls are TRBV12-5 and TRBJ1-4; a weak D match, TRBD1 (5 bases). Trimming left V 7 bases short and J 8 bases short, with 14 bases between. CDR1 is LGHNT, CDR2 FRNRAP, per germline. The CDR3 totals 13 residues. Here the CDR3 DNA reads TGTGCTAGTGTATCCGGGACTAGCGAAAAACTGTTTTTT. Translated, it gives CASVSGTSEKLFF. Filled out from reference TRBV12-5 and TRBJ1-4, the complete variable domain reads DARVTQTPRHKVTEMGQEVTMRCQPILGHNTVFWYRQTMMQGLELLAYFRNRAPLDDSGMPKDRFSAEMPDATLATLKIQPSEPRDSAVYFCASVSGTSEKLFFGSGTQLSVL.

This clonotype has at least ten counts. V and J are TRBV2 and TRBJ2-3; 13 nucleotides line up with TRBD2. CDR3 length: 15 residues. CDR1 is SNHLY and CDR2 is FYNNEI in the germline V gene. The junction had 7 bases not matched to a gene; V was cut back by 6 bases and J by 7 bases. The CDR3 region has the DNA TGTGCCAGCAGAAGGACTAGCGGGAGATCAAATACGCAGTATTTT. Translation gives CASRRTSGRSNTQYF.

This clonotype has only a few counts. The chain recombines TRBV11-2 with TRBJ2-2, with 10 bases aligning to TRBD2. Per the germline V gene, CDR1 is SGHAT and CDR2 is FQNNGV. This CDR3 is 17 amino acids long. V lost 5 bases to trimming and J lost 7 bases; unmatched junction nucleotides: 13. The CDR3 bases are TGTGCCAGCAGCCTCCAGAGCGGGAGGGCCCTCGGCGGGGAGCTGTTTTTT. Protein: CASSLQSGRALGGELFF.